The rows below give T cell receptor beta chains drawn from one sample of a study of read filtering for tumor transcriptome and immune sequencing. Via MiXCR, TCRdb re-called the reads, giving one row per CDR3 protein. The sample gives some 140,000 distinct CDR3 sequences, about 13% of which show up once; around 8.2% is in the top ten. Sequences were obtained from a population of CD138-negative cells sorted from bone marrow. The receptor source for this set is a donor at least 40 years old with multiple myeloma. Both conserved end residues are part of each CDR3. Each record gives: clone size, CDR3 length, V gene, D gene, J gene, CDR3 protein, CDR3 DNA. The D gene is left open where the match is weak. Where a row states a size, it is once, few, many or the class of an expanded clone; other rows omit it.

few	16	TRBV27	TRBD2	TRBJ2-2	CASRIPSGDNTGELFF	TGTGCCAGCAGAATACCCAGCGGGGATAACACCGGGGAGCTGTTTTTT
NA	13	TRBV15	NA	TRBJ1-1	CATSSLSDSGAFF	TGTGCCACCAGCTCCCTCTCGGACAGTGGAGCTTTCTTT
few	14	TRBV9	TRBD2	TRBJ2-1	CASNPTSRCNKQFF	TGTGCCAGCAACCCGACTAGCAGATGCAATAAGCAGTTCTTC
many	16	TRBV2	TRBD2	TRBJ2-1	CASSERLAGSPDEQFF	TGTGCCAGCAGCGAAAGACTAGCGGGAAGCCCCGATGAGCAGTTCTTC
once	15	TRBV12-3/TRBV12-4	TRBD2	TRBJ2-7	CASSSLEGGPYEQYF	TGTGCCAGCAGCTCCTTGGAGGGAGGGCCGTACGAGCAGTACTTC
many	15	TRBV20-1	NA	TRBJ2-3	CSAALLAASTDTQYF	TGCAGTGCTGCCCTACTAGCAGCTAGCACAGATACGCAGTATTTT
many	17	TRBV5-1	NA	TRBJ2-6	CASSPEGQGSGANVLTF	TGCGCCAGCAGCCCGGAGGGCCAGGGCTCTGGGGCCAACGTCCTGACTTTC
few	14	TRBV27	NA	TRBJ2-7	CASSPRGASYEQYF	TGTGCCAGCTCTCCGCGGGGTGCCTCCTACGAGCAGTACTTC
NA	15	TRBV19	NA	TRBJ2-3	CACSILASSTDTQYF	TGTGCCTGTAGTATTCTAGCCTCCAGCACAGATACGCAGTATTTT
few	13	TRBV30	NA	TRBJ1-1	CAWTPQGPERAFF	TGTGCCTGGACCCCTCAGGGCCCTGAAAGAGCTTTCTTT
many	13	TRBV5-1	NA	TRBJ2-1	CASSLGLATEQFF	TGCGCCAGCAGCTTGGGGCTAGCCACTGAGCAGTTCTTC
many	14	TRBV12-3/TRBV12-4	NA	TRBJ1-5	CASSFPYSNQPQHF	TGTGCCAGCAGTTTCCCTTATAGCAATCAGCCCCAGCATTTT
many	13	TRBV20-1	NA	TRBJ2-7	CSANSGSSYEQYF	TGCAGTGCAAACTCCGGCAGCTCCTACGAGCAGTACTTC
many	16	TRBV20-1	NA	TRBJ2-3	CSARDPRAVGADTQYF	TGCAGTGCTAGAGACCCTAGGGCGGTGGGGGCAGATACGCAGTATTTT
many	14	TRBV2	NA	TRBJ2-3	CASRTLTNTDTQYF	TGTGCCAGCAGGACCCTTACCAACACAGATACGCAGTATTTT
many	12	TRBV5-1	NA	TRBJ2-1	CASSPLNNEQFF	TGCGCCAGCAGCCCCCTTAACAATGAGCAGTTCTTC
NA	15	TRBV7-9	NA	TRBJ2-5	CASSSTGVFHGTQYF	TGTGCCAGCAGCTCGACGGGGGTATTCCACGGGACCCAGTACTTC
many	12	TRBV5-1	NA	TRBJ2-2	CASSTNTGELFF	TGCGCCAGCAGCACCAACACCGGGGAGCTGTTTTTT
many	12	TRBV11-3	NA	TRBJ2-2	CASTGGTGELFF	TGTGCCAGTACTGGGGGCACCGGGGAGCTGTTTTTT
many	12	TRBV19	NA	TRBJ2-2	CASNPGRGELFF	TGTGCCAGTAATCCAGGTCGGGGGGAGCTGTTTTTT
many	15	TRBV6-2/TRBV6-3	NA	TRBJ1-5	CASSYSRGGNQPQHF	TGTGCCAGCAGTTACTCGAGAGGGGGCAATCAGCCCCAGCATTTT
many	15	TRBV2	TRBD1	TRBJ1-5	CASSQGALGNQPQHF	TGTGCCAGCAGTCAGGGGGCTCTGGGCAATCAGCCCCAGCATTTT
NA	19	TRBV5-4	TRBD2	TRBJ2-3	CASSPRGREGTAVVGTQYF	TGTGCCAGCAGCCCCCGAGGCCGGGAGGGCACGGCCGTGGTGGGTACGCAGTATTTT
many	15	TRBV3-1	TRBD1	TRBJ2-7	CASSRGTGAEVGQYF	TGTGCCAGCAGCCGAGGGACAGGCGCGGAAGTTGGGCAGTACTTC
NA	15	TRBV18	NA	TRBJ2-2	CASSREAGSTGELFF	TGTGCCAGCTCACGAGAGGCGGGGAGCACCGGGGAGCTGTTTTTT
few	11	TRBV30	NA	TRBJ2-1	CAWGAGLVQFF	TGTGCCTGGGGGGCGGGACTTGTGCAGTTCTTC
NA	14	TRBV14	NA	TRBJ1-1	CARIGGGRATEAFF	TGTGCCAGGATCGGTGGGGGCAGGGCCACTGAAGCTTTCTTT
many	14	TRBV7-3	NA	TRBJ2-3	CASSLNPSTDTQYF	TGTGCCAGCAGCTTAAATCCTAGCACAGATACGCAGTATTTT
many	17	TRBV4-2	TRBD2	TRBJ2-1	CASSPLRTSGTEDEQFF	TGTGCCAGCAGCCCCCTCCGGACTAGCGGGACGGAGGATGAGCAGTTCTTC
few	14	TRBV7-9	TRBD1	TRBJ1-1	CASSYRQGSTEAFF	TGTGCCAGCAGCTACCGACAGGGAAGCACTGAAGCTTTCTTT
many	12	TRBV2	NA	TRBJ2-7	CASSSQEYEQYF	TGTGCCAGCAGTTCACAGGAGTACGAGCAGTACTTC
many	13	TRBV5-1	NA	TRBJ1-4	CASSRTTNEKLFF	TGCGCCAGCAGCCGCACAACTAATGAAAAACTGTTTTTT
many	14	TRBV10-3	NA	TRBJ2-1	CAICESTVYNEQFF	TGTGCCATCTGTGAGTCGACAGTTTACAATGAGCAGTTCTTC
many	13	TRBV10-3	TRBD2	TRBJ2-7	CAISRAGTSEQYF	TGTGCCATCAGTCGTGCCGGGACTAGCGAGCAGTACTTC
many	13	TRBV19	NA	TRBJ1-2	CASAPGVAYGYTF	TGTGCCAGCGCCCCAGGGGTAGCCTATGGCTACACCTTC
many	15	TRBV29-1	NA	TRBJ2-7	CSARVRGPPSYEQYF	TGCAGCGCCAGAGTGCGGGGACCTCCGTCCTACGAGCAGTACTTC